The 2 T cell receptor beta chains listed next were all sequenced from one sample in a study of cytomegalovirus exposure and HLA in healthy donors. The assay was immunoSEQ multiplex PCR, and TCRdb's table has in-frame clones only and misses some. The profile shows more than 110,000 clones, roughly four fifths of them singletons. Sequencing was done on a sample of PBMCs. These receptors were collected from a woman under 40 in good health and CMV-seronegative.

In DNA, the CDR3 is TGCAGCGTTGAACAACACAGGGGCTCCTACAATGAGCAGTTCTTC. Its protein is CSVEQHRGSYNEQFF. The chain joins TRBV29-1 to TRBJ2-1; 7 bases agree with TRBD1. V dropped 2 bases and J dropped 0; count of bases not matched to a gene: 4. There are 15 residues in the CDR3. From germline, CDR1 is SQVTM and CDR2 ANQGSEA.

The V gene is TRBV6-6, the J gene TRBJ1-4; D remains ambiguous. This CDR3 region has 11 residues. Germline CDR1 is MNHNY and CDR2 is SVGAGI (reference sequence). Trimming removed 5 bases from V and 5 bases from J, with 3 bases in between. The CDR3 coding sequence is TGTGCCAGCAGTAGCAATGAAAAACTGTTTTTT. It yields the protein CASSSNEKLFF.